Sequencing of this TCR beta chain was carried out in a study of Graves' ophthalmopathy and Graves' hyperthyroidism listed by TCRdb under 2018. General notes on the study: Peripheral blood was collected at initial diagnosis, before any treatment. To explore V-J signatures that separate ophthalmopathy from hyperthyroidism, a discovery set of 95 to 100 patients was enrolled, consisting of approximately 44 with ophthalmopathy and about 60 with stable hyperthyroidism. In total, 135 blood samples were TCR-sequenced: some 43 ophthalmopathy, over 70 hyperthyroidism and roughly 17 hyperthyroidism-to-ophthalmopathy patients. After sampling, hyperthyroidism patients received methimazole starting at 30 mg daily, and ophthalmopathy patients received high-dose intravenous methylprednisolone. To tell Graves' ophthalmopathy apart from Graves' hyperthyroidism, and to predict which patients would progress to ophthalmopathy, the study relied on TCR beta repertoire signatures. In roughly 6 hyperthyroidism patients, T-cell repertoires of thyroid tissue and blood were compared. For independent validation, a separate cohort was made up of some 19 hyperthyroidism patients plus 17 patients who later progressed from hyperthyroidism to ophthalmopathy.

For repertoire sequencing, TCR beta CDR3 regions were amplified from RNA transcripts. A first-round RT-PCR used HTBI primers with the Qiagen OneStep RT-PCR kit, followed by a second-round multiplex PCR, size selection and purification. The libraries underwent paired-end sequencing with 100 bp reads on an Illumina HiSeq2000. The original pipeline was this. SOAPnuke was used for read processing, and reads with adapters, uncalled bases, a mean Phred below 15, or no exact constant-primer or identifier match were discarded. COPE v1.2.5 was used to merge high-quality paired reads. Clonotypes were defined as unique nucleotide sequences and were aligned to IMGT TRB V, D and J references using MiTCR v1.1. Analysis was restricted to V-J combinations with a frequency above 0.0001, which covered 99.2% of repertoires. For each V-J combination, a TCR clonal expansion and chaos score was defined as the ratio of F50 clonal expansion to chaos observed in the TCRdist matrix. Welch's t-statistics and random forest were used to narrow the features down to roughly twelve V-J combinations, which were then fed into a naive Bayes classifier. The similarity between thyroid and blood repertoires was quantified using the Morisita-Horn index. The public reads were run again by TCRdb, first through fastp at Q25 and then through MiXCR, and only productive beta chains were kept. Rows merge per CDR3 protein into single entries with the most common DNA and genes. TCRdb, not the original authors, processed these V and J calls. This sample is represented by about 660,000 distinct CDR3 sequences; roughly two fifths of them were singletons. Over 2.5% of the sample goes to the ten largest clones.

CDR1 is given as SEHNR and CDR2 as FQNEAQ, both from the germline V gene (reference sequence). The CDR3 covers 15 residues, taking in both the cysteine and the phenylalanine. The CDR3 DNA has 45 bases and is translated from base 1. V is pruned by 3 bases and J by 6 bases, leaving 6 bases of the junction without a gene match. Study-level results and caveats: Ophthalmopathy was separated from stable hyperthyroidism by the 13-signature model with around 88% sensitivity and just under 84% specificity in cross-validation and with 80%/75% in the test set. Most of the expanded thyroid clonotypes with a frequency above 0.001 were also detected in blood, and it was suggested that the thyroid immune response may be reflected by blood repertoires. In validation, the model predicted ophthalmopathy progression with 55% to 71% sensitivity and 72.22% specificity; 12 predicted patients were CT-confirmed with GO in a median of around 6.5 months. Sample size was not statistically predetermined, and group allocation was not concealed from the investigators.

This clonotype was recorded only once. It has no known antigen specificity. No per-base quality is available; no much larger clone lies one base away. A lone read offers only weak evidence. Patients with ophthalmopathy had moderately to severely active disease, with a Clinical Activity Score of 3 or more, a NOSPECS grade of 4 or more, and a disease duration of less than 3 months. Patients with other autoimmune diseases, uncontrolled infections, pregnancy or lactation were excluded from the study. Diagnosis was based on clinical symptoms, serum thyroxine, TRAb, thyroid ultrasound and orbital computed tomography. Using Ficoll-Paque density gradient centrifugation, PBMCs were isolated from about 9.4 ml of fresh peripheral blood. Total RNA was extracted with Trizol reagent and quality-checked on an Agilent 2100 Bioanalyzer.

The V gene is TRBV7-9 and the J gene is TRBJ2-2; 8 junctional bases match TRBD2. The TCR sequence derives from an adult man with Graves' ophthalmopathy. The sample comprised peripheral blood. The DNA sequence is TGTGCCAGCAGCTTGGGGCGGGAGGTCCCCGGGGAGCTGTTTTTT. It translates to CASSLGREVPGELFF. The CDR3, completed at both ends by the reference TRBV7-9 and TRBJ2-2 genes, gives the full variable domain DTGVSQNPRHKITKRGQNVTFRCDPISEHNRLYWYRQTLGQGPEFLTYFQNEAQLEKSRLLSDRFSAERPKGSFSTLEIQRTEQGDSAMYLCASSLGREVPGELFFGEGSRLTVL.